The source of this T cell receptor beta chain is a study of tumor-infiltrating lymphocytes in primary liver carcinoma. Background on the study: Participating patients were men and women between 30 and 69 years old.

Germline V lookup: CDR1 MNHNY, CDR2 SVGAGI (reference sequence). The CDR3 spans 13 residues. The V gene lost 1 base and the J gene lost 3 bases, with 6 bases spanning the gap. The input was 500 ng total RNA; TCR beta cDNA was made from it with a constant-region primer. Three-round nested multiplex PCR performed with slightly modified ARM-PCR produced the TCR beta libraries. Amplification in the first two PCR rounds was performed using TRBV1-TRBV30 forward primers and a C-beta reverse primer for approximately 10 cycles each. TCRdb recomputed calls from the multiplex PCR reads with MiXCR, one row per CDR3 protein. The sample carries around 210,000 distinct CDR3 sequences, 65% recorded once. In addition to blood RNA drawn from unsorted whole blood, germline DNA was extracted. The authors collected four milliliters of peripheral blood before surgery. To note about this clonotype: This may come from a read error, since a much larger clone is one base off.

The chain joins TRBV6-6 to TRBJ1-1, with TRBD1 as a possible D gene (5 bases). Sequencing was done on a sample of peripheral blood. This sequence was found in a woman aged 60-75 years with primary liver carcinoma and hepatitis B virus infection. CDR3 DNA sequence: TGTGCCAGCAGTTACTTAGGGGACACTGAAGCTTTCTTT. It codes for CASSYLGDTEAFF.